This T cell receptor (beta chain) is drawn from a study of CD8 T cells in ankylosing spondylitis. Points from the study as a whole: Disease-associated clones were reportedly significantly overrepresented in matched ankylosing spondylitis synovial fluid. Ankylosing spondylitis blood seemed to carry a telltale TCR beta motif made of under ten highly homologous variants.

MiXCR, applied by TCRdb to the 5' RACE reads, yields one record per CDR3 protein. The sample gives 300,000 to 400,000 distinct CDR3 sequences, about 20% of which show up once; about 15% is in the top ten. To note about this clonotype: What it binds is unknown.

The origin of this receptor is a male donor with ankylosing spondylitis. Input material: blood, either unsorted or a sorted T cell fraction (not recorded which).

This CDR3 reads CASSESLFNYGYTF. The CDR3 nucleotides are TGTGCCAGCAGTGAATCATTATTTAACTATGGCTACACCTTC. The chain joins TRBV2 to TRBJ1-2, with D uncertain. Trimming shortened V by 2 bases and J by 1 base, and 8 bases separated the two germline ends. The CDR3 runs 14 residues. Germline V gives CDR1 SNHLY, CDR2 FYNNEI.